This T cell receptor (beta chain) was observed in a study of a mutant IDH1 vaccine in newly diagnosed glioma. Overall study context: Earlier care involved radiotherapy, temozolomide, or both, and the majority received both.

CDR1 and CDR2 (germline): SGHRS, YFSETQ. With V trimmed by 0 bases and J by 4 bases, 5 bases remained unmatched. This CDR3 region has 15 residues. TCRdb keeps only in-frame clones here, not all; method: immunoSEQ multiplex PCR. The profile shows approximately 50,000 clones, 85% to 90% of them singletons. Noted time point: week 35, safety follow-up. A single vaccine dose contained 300 ug of mutant IDH1 20-mer peptide, and topical imiquimod was used with it. All eight of the vaccinations patients received fell in weeks 1, 3, 5, 7, 11, 15, 19 and 23. About this clone itself: Its antigen is still unknown.

The sequencing here drew on PBMCs, taken from a glioma patient whose treatment included an IDH1 peptide vaccine. The sequence derives from a man aged 40-50 years with glioma. The chain employs TRBV5-1 and TRBJ2-7, with TRBD1 identical over 9 bases. This chain's CDR3 is CASSLGTGVGYEQYF. DNA of the CDR3: TGCGCCAGCAGCTTGGGGACAGGGGTGGGATACGAGCAGTACTTC. Together with reference TRBV5-1 and TRBJ2-7, the CDR3 gives the full variable domain: KAGVTQTPRYLIKTRGQQVTLSCSPISGHRSVSWYQQTPGQGLQFLFEYFSETQRNKGNFPGRFSGRQFSNSRSEMNVSTLELGDSALYLCASSLGTGVGYEQYFGPGTRLTVT.